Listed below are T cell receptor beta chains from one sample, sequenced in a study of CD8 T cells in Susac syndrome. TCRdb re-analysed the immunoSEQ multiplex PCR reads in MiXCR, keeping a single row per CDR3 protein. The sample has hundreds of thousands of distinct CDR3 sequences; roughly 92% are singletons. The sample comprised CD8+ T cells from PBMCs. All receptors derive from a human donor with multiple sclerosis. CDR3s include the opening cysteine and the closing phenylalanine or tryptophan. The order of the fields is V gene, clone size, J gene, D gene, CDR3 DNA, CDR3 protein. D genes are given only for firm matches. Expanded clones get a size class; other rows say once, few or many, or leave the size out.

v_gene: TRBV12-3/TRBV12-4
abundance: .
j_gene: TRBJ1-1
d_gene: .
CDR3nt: TGTGCCAGCAGTTTTGTGAGTGGACGCACTGAAGCTTTCTTT
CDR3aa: CASSFVSGRTEAFF

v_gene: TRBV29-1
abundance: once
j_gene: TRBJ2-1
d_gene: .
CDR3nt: TGCAGCGTTGAAGATAGTGGAGGGGTAACCTACAATGAGCAGTTCTTC
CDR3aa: CSVEDSGGVTYNEQFF

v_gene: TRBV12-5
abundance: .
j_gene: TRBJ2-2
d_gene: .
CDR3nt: TGTGCTAGTGGCTCCCCGGACGACCCGCCTAACACCGGGGAGCTGTTTTTT
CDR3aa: CASGSPDDPPNTGELFF

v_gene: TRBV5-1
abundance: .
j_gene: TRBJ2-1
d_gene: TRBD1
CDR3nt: TGCGTCGAGTCCCCCGGGGACAGAGTTCCGCAGTTCTTC
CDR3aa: CVESPGDRVPQFF

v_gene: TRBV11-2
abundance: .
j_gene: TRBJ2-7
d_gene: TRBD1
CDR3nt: TGTGCCAGCAGCTCCTTGGACAGGGGATACGAGCAGTACTTC
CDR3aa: CASSSLDRGYEQYF

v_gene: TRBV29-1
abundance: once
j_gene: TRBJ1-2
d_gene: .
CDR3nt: TGCAGCGTTGAGGAGATTGGCTATGGCTACACCTTC
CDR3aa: CSVEEIGYGYTF

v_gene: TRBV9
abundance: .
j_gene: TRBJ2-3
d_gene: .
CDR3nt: TGTGCCAGCAGCGTAGGGATATGGACAGATACGCAGTATTTT
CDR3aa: CASSVGIWTDTQYF

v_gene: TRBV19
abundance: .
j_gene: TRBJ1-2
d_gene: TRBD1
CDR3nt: TGTGCCAGTAGTAGACAGGGGTACGGCTACACCTTC
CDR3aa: CASSRQGYGYTF

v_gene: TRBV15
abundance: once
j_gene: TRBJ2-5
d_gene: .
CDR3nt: TGTGCCACCAGAGACAGCCAAGAGACCCAGTACTTC
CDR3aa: CATRDSQETQYF

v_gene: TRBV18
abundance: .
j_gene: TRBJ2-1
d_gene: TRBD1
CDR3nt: TGTGCCAGCTCACCAGGGACAGGGCCTGAGCAGTTCTTC
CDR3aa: CASSPGTGPEQFF

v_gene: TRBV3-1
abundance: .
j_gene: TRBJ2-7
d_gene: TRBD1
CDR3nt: TGTGCCAGCAGCCAAGCCCCCGGGACAGCCTACGAGCAGTACTTC
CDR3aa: CASSQAPGTAYEQYF

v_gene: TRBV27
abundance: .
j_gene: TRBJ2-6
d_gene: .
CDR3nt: TGTGCCAGCAGTACGGTCGGCACCTTTTACTCTGGGGCCAACGTCCTGACTTTC
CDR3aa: CASSTVGTFYSGANVLTF

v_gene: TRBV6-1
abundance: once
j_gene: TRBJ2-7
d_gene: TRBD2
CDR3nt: TGTGCCAGCACGGGGGGGCGGCTCGACTACGAGCAGTACTTC
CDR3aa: CASTGGRLDYEQYF

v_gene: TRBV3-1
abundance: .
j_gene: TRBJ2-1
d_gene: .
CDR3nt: TGTGCCAGCAGCCAAGGAGTTACCCACAATGAGCAGTTCTTC
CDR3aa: CASSQGVTHNEQFF

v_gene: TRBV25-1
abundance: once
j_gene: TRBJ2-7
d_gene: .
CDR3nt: TGTGCCACCGCAGAGGGTCTGACCTACGAGCAGTACTTC
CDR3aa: CATAEGLTYEQYF

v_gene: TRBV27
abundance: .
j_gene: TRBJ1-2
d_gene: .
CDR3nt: TGTGCCAGCAGTTCGGTGGGGGTCTATGGCTACACCTTC
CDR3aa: CASSSVGVYGYTF

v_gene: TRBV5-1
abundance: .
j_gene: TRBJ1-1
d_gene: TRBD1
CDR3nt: TGCGCCAGCAGCGCGGGACAGATGAACACTGAAGCTTTCTTT
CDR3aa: CASSAGQMNTEAFF

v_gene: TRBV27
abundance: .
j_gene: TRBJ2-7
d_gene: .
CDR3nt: TGTGCCAGCACCCTTCAGTCTGGCGAGCAGTACTTC
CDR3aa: CASTLQSGEQYF

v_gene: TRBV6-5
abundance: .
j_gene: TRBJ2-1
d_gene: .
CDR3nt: TGTGCCAGCAGTTACTCGAGGCCGCGGGGTACTTTCTACAATGAGCAGTTCTTC
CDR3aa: CASSYSRPRGTFYNEQFF

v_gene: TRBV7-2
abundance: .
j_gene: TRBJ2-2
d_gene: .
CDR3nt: TGTGCCAGCAGCTTAAATAACAGGCCCACCGGGGAGCTGTTTTTT
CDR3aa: CASSLNNRPTGELFF

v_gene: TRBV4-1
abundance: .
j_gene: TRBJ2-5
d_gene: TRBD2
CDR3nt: TGCGCCAGCAGCCAAGCCTCCGCGGGAGAAGGAGAGACCCAGTACTTC
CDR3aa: CASSQASAGEGETQYF

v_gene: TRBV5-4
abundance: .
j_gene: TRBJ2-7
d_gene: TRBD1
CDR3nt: TGTGCCAGCAGCTCCCCCGGGACAGGGGACTACGAGCAGTACTTC
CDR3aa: CASSSPGTGDYEQYF

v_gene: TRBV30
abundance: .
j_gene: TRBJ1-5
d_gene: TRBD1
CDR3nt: TGTGCCTGGAGTGATCCGGGACAGGGTTTAACCCAGCATTTT
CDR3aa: CAWSDPGQGLTQHF

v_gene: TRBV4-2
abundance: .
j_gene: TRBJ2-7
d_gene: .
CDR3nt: TGTGCCAGCAGCCAAGGCGGAGATTTCGAGCAGTACTTC
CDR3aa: CASSQGGDFEQYF

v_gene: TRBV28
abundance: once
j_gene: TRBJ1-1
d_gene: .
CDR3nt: TGTGCCAGCAGGGGTGGGGGTAACACTGAAGCTTTCTTT
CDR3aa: CASRGGGNTEAFF

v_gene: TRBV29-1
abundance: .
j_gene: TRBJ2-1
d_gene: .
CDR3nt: TGCAGCGTGGGCAGCTCCTACAATGAGCAGTTCTTC
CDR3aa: CSVGSSYNEQFF

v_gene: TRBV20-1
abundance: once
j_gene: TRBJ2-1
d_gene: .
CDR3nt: TGCAGTGCTAGAGCCCGGTCCTCCTACAATGAGCAGTTCTTC
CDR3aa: CSARARSSYNEQFF

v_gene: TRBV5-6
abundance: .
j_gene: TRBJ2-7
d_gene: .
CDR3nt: TGTGCCAGCAGCTTTGGGCAGGGCGGGTCGGACGAGCAGTACTTC
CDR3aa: CASSFGQGGSDEQYF

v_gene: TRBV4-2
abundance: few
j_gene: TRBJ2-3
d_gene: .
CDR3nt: TGTGCCAGCAGCCAAGAAGGACGGGGCGGGGATACGCAGTATTTT
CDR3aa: CASSQEGRGGDTQYF

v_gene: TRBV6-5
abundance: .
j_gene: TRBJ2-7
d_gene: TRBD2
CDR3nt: TGTGCCAGCAGTTACTCGCTCGGGGGGGGCTACGAGCAGTACTTC
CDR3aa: CASSYSLGGGYEQYF

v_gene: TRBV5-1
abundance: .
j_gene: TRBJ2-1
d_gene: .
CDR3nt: TGCGCCAGCAGCTTGTTAAGCTCCTACAATGAGCAGTTCTTC
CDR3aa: CASSLLSSYNEQFF

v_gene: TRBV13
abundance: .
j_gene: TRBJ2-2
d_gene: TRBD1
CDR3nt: TGTGCCAGCGGACAAGGGGGCCCGGGCGGGGAGCTGTTTTTT
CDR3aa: CASGQGGPGGELFF

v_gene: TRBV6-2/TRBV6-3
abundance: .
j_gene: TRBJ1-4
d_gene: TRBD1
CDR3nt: TGTGCCAGCCGGACAGGGGGCGAGAATGAAAAACTGTTTTTT
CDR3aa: CASRTGGENEKLFF

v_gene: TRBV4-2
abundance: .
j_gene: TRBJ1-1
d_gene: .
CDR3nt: TGTGCCAGCAGCCAAGCATTCGGCCTCGCTGAAGCTTTCTTT
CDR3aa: CASSQAFGLAEAFF

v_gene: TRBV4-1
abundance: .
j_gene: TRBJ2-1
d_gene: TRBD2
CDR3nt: TGCGCCAGCAGCCAGAGGGCCAGCGGGGGGAATAATGAGCAGTTCTTC
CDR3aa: CASSQRASGGNNEQFF

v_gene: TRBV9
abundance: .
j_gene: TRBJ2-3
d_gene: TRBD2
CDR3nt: TGTGCCAGCAGCGTAGAAGGTAGCGGGTCCCCAGATACGCAGTATTTT
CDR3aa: CASSVEGSGSPDTQYF

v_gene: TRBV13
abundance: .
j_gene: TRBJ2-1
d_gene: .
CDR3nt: TGTGCCAGCAGCCCCGAACGGGGATATGAGCAGTTCTTC
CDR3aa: CASSPERGYEQFF

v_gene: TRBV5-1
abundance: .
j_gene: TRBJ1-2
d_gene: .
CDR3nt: TGCGCCAGCAGCCCTTTAGGAGGCTATGGCTACACCTTC
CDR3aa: CASSPLGGYGYTF

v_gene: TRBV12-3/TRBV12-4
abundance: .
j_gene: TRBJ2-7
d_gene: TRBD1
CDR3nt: TGTGCCAGCAGTCCCAAGACAGGGGGCCACGAGCAGTACTTC
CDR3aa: CASSPKTGGHEQYF

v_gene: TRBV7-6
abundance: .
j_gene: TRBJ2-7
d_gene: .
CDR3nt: TGTGCCAGCAGCTTAGGTGCGGGACGATCCTACGAGCAGTACTTC
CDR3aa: CASSLGAGRSYEQYF

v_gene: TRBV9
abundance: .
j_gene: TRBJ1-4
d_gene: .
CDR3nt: TGTGCCAGCAGCGGGGGGGACGCTAATGAAAAACTGTTTTTT
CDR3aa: CASSGGDANEKLFF

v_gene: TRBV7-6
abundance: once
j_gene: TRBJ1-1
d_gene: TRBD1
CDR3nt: TGTGCCAGCAGCTTGGCCGGACAGGGGGCAACTGAAGCTTTCTTT
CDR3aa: CASSLAGQGATEAFF

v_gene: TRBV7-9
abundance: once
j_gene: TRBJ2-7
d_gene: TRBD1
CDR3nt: TGTGCCAGCAGCTTAGAAGGCGGGCAGGGGGTCTACGAGCAGTACTTC
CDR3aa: CASSLEGGQGVYEQYF

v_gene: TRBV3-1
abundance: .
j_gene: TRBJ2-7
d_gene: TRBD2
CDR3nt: TGTGCCAGCAGCCAAGGACTAGCGGTCCCCCCCTACGAGCAGTACTTC
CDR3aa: CASSQGLAVPPYEQYF

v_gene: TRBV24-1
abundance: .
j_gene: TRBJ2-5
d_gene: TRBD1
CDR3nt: TGTGCCACCAGTGATTTCCGAGGGGGCCGAGAGACCCAGTACTTC
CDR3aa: CATSDFRGGRETQYF

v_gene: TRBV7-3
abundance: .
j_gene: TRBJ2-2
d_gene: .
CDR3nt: TGTGCCAGCAGCTTAACGTCGGGACCGGGAGAGAATGGCGGGGAGCTGTTTTTT
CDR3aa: CASSLTSGPGENGGELFF

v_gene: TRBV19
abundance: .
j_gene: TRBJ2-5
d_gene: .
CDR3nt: TGTGCCAGCTCCTTCGTGGGGGGTGAGGAGACCCAGTACTTC
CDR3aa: CASSFVGGEETQYF

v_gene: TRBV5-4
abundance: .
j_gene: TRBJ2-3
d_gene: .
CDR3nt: TGTGCCAGCAGCACCGGTATCACAGATACGCAGTATTTT
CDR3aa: CASSTGITDTQYF

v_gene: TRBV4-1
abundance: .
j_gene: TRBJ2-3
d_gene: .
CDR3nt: TGCGCCAGCAGCCGACTAATATTAGCGGATACGCAGTATTTT
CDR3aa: CASSRLILADTQYF

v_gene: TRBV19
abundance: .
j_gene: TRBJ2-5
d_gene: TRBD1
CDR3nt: TGTGCCAGTAGACCCCGGACAGGGGCCCAACAAGAGACCCAGTACTTC
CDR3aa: CASRPRTGAQQETQYF

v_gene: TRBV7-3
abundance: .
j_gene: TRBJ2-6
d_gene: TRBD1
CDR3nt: TGTGCCAGCAGTTCGCTGGGACAGGGTTATTCTGGGGCCAACGTCCTGACTTTC
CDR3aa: CASSSLGQGYSGANVLTF

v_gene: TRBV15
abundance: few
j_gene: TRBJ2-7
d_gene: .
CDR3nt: TGTGCCACCAGCAGAGGCACATGGGACGAGCAGTACTTC
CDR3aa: CATSRGTWDEQYF

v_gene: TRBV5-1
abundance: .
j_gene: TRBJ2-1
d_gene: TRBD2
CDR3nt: TGCGCCAGCAGCTTAAGCGCGGGAGGGGATGAGCAGTTCTTC
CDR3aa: CASSLSAGGDEQFF

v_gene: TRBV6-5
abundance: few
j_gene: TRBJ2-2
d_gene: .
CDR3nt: TGTGCCAGCAGTTACTCCGCGACCGGGGAGCTGTTTTTT
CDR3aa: CASSYSATGELFF